Following are 21 T cell receptor beta chains from one sample sequenced in a study of T cell responses to AZD1222 COVID-19 vaccine. TCRdb keeps only in-frame clones here, not all; method: immunoSEQ multiplex PCR. The sample shows 90,000 to 120,000 clones, roughly 90% of them seen only once. The sequencing here drew on peripheral blood, taken on day 0 of AZD1222 vaccination. These receptor sequences come from an adult in good health.

The rearrangement joins TRBV7-3 to TRBJ1-1, with 8 nucleotides matching TRBD1. The trim removed 5 bases at V and 11 bases at J, leaving 10 bases unmatched. Per germline, CDR1 SGHTA and CDR2 FQGTGA. The CDR3 loop spans 13 amino acids. This chain's CDR3 is CASSQGQGEKAFF. CDR3 coding DNA: TGTGCCAGCAGCCAAGGACAGGGAGAGAAGGCTTTCTTT.

The chain is built from TRBV19 and TRBJ1-5; D is undetermined. The V end was cut by 6 bases, the J end by 2 bases, with 14 bases between. Germline CDR1 and CDR2: LNHDA and SQIVND (reference sequence). The CDR3 is 15 residues long. The CDR3, as DNA: TGTGCCAGTAGCATCGACACTACTGGCAATCAGCCCCAGCATTTT. Protein: CASSIDTTGNQPQHF.

This CDR3 is CASSSDREVSPLHF. In nucleotides, the CDR3 is TGTGCCAGCAGCTCCGACAGGGAGGTATCACCCCTCCACTTT. V is TRBV6-5 and J is TRBJ1-6; 7 bases are shared with TRBD1. Germline CDR1 reads MNHEY; CDR2 reads SVGAGI. The CDR3 is 14 residues long. The trim removed 6 bases at V and 10 bases at J, leaving 9 bases unmatched.

The chain links TRBV5-8 to TRBJ2-7; tentative D call: TRBD1 (5 bases). The CDR3 has 12 amino acids. V lost 10 bases and J lost 2, with 13 bases in between. CDR1 SGHTS and CDR2 YDEGEE come from the germline V gene. DNA for the CDR3: TGTGCCCTCGTTTTAGGGGCCTACGAGCAGTACTTC. Translated, it gives CALVLGAYEQYF. Complete variable domain (other parts from reference TRBV5-8 and TRBJ2-7): EAGVTQSPTHLIKTRGQQATLRCSPISGHTSVYWYQQALGLGLQFLLWYDEGEERNRGNFPPRFSGRQFPNYSSELNVNALELEDSALYLCALVLGAYEQYFGPGTRLTVT.

This rearrangement joins TRBV12-3 or TRBV12-4 to TRBJ2-2; no reliable D call. V was clipped by 7 bases and J by 6 bases, with 9 bases between them. This CDR3 has 12 residues. The CDR3 coding sequence is TGTGCCAGCACCACGCAACCCGGGGAGCTGTTTTTT. Translated: CASTTQPGELFF.

CDR3 coding DNA: TGTGCCAGCAGCTTATTCGACAGGGTAGGAGAGACCCAGTACTTC. It codes for CASSLFDRVGETQYF. V and J are TRBV7-9 and TRBJ2-5; the match to TRBD1 covers 7 bases. Germline values: CDR1 SEHNR, CDR2 FQNEAQ (reference sequence). V was clipped by 2 bases and J by 4 bases; unmatched bases: 7. The CDR3 extends over 15 amino acids.

This clone came up once. This chain connects TRBV19 to TRBJ2-7; the match to TRBD2 covers 7 bases. V lost 9 bases and J lost 0; bases outside the gene matches: 8. The germline gives CDR1 LNHDA, CDR2 SQIVND (reference sequence). This CDR3 is 14 amino acids long. The CDR3, as DNA: TGTGCCAGCCAGGGACTACCCCACTCCTACGAGCAGTACTTC. It translates to CASQGLPHSYEQYF.

The V gene is TRBV6-6, the J gene TRBJ2-3; 14 nucleotides agree with TRBD2. Germline loops: CDR1 MNHNY, CDR2 SVGAGI (reference sequence). The CDR3 runs 16 residues. V was pared by 6 bases and J by 3 bases, with 5 bases of the junction left unmatched. The CDR3 sequence is CASSRTSGGPTDTQYF. CDR3 in DNA: TGTGCCAGCAGCCGGACTAGCGGGGGGCCTACAGATACGCAGTATTTT.

The rearrangement uses TRBV7-9 and TRBJ1-2; 9 bases map to TRBD1. Trimming cost V 1 base and J 4 bases; bases outside gene matches: 1. CDR1 and CDR2 (germline): SEHNR, FQNEAQ (reference sequence). This CDR3 has 14 amino acids. CDR3 sequence (DNA): TGTGCCAGCAGCTTAGGGACAGGGGCCTATGGCTACACCTTC. Translating gives CASSLGTGAYGYTF.

The chain carries TRBV30 and TRBJ2-2; D might be TRBD1 (6 bases). This CDR3 is built from 14 residues. The V gene lost 0 bases and the J gene lost 6 bases, with 11 bases spanning the gap. Germline lookup yields CDR1 GTSNPN and CDR2 SVGIG (reference sequence). CDR3 in DNA: TGTGCCTGGAGTGTGATGGGGGCCTCCGGGGAGCTGTTTTTT. Translating gives CAWSVMGASGELFF.

V gene TRBV3-1 (or the pseudogene TRBV3-2) combines with J gene TRBJ2-3; TRBD2 aligns across 9 bases. There are 17 residues in the CDR3. Germline assignment: CDR1 LGHDT and CDR2 YNNKEL (reference sequence). V lost 1 base, J lost 8 bases, and 13 bases stayed unmatched. Written as DNA, the CDR3 is TGTGCCAGCAGCCAAGTCCCCGGGACTAGCTTTCTCCTTACGCAGTATTTT. The encoded protein is CASSQVPGTSFLLTQYF.

The gene calls are TRBV7-2 and TRBJ1-2; TRBD1 matches 7 bases. With 4 bases clipped from V and 4 bases from J, the junction kept 6 bases outside the gene matches. The CDR3 has 14 residues. The V gene's germline CDR1 is SGHTA and CDR2 FQGNSA. The CDR3, as DNA: TGTGCCAGCAGCTCACCGGGACAGATCTATGGCTACACCTTC. Its protein product is CASSSPGQIYGYTF.

The chain employs TRBV7-2 and TRBJ1-5; maybe TRBD1 (6 bases). Germline CDR1 reads SGHTA; CDR2 reads FQGNSA. The CDR3 consists of 14 residues. Trimming pared 3 bases from V and 6 bases from J, leaving 12 bases between. The CDR3 DNA reads as TGTGCCAGCAGCTTTCTACAGGGAGGTCAGCCCCAGCATTTT. The encoded protein is CASSFLQGGQPQHF. The whole variable domain, remainder taken from reference TRBV7-2 and TRBJ1-5, is GAGVSQSPSNKVTEKGKDVELRCDPISGHTALYWYRQSLGQGLEFLIYFQGNSAPDKSGLPSDRFSAERTGGSVSTLTIQRTQQEDSAVYLCASSFLQGGQPQHFGDGTRLSIL.

By its share, this clone is medium-sized (0.01 to 0.1%). This rearrangement joins TRBV7-6 to TRBJ2-5; D is uncertain. The CDR3 totals 14 residues. The V gene lost 1 base and the J gene lost 2 bases, with 8 bases spanning the gap. Per the germline V gene, CDR1 is SGHVS and CDR2 is FNYEAQ. CDR3 in DNA: TGTGCCAGCAGCTTAGGAAGAGCGCAAGAGACCCAGTACTTC. Translating it yields CASSLGRAQETQYF.

The gene calls are TRBV6-4 and TRBJ2-1, with D possibly being TRBD1 (5 bases). Germline V gene lookup returns CDR1 MRHNA and CDR2 SNTAGT. V dropped 0 bases and J dropped 5 bases, with 11 bases sitting between them. This CDR3 is 15 amino acids long. The CDR3 coding sequence is TGTGCCAGCAGTGACTCGGTGCAGGGAAACAATGAGCAGTTCTTC. The encoded protein is CASSDSVQGNNEQFF.

The J gene is TRBJ2-1, the V gene TRBV6-6; D is unclear. V lost 6 bases and J 2 bases, leaving 14 bases between the germline ends. The CDR3 sequence is 15 residues long. Germline V gene data show CDR1 as MNHNY and CDR2 as SVGAGI (reference sequence). For the CDR3, the DNA is TGTGCCAGCAGCCGAGTGACCGAGCCCTACAATGAGCAGTTCTTC. It is translated as CASSRVTEPYNEQFF.

The genes are TRBV6-2 or TRBV6-3 and TRBJ1-2, with D perhaps TRBD1 (5 bases). The CDR3 spans 11 residues. Between the trimmed V and J ends, which lost 6 bases and 8 bases, there was a span of 10 bases. CDR1 and CDR2 (germline): MNHEY, SVGEGT. CDR3 loop: CASSQGWGYTF. Written as DNA, the CDR3 is TGTGCCAGCAGCCAGGGTTGGGGCTACACCTTC.

This chain joins TRBV29-1 and TRBJ1-1; TRBD1 matches at 7 bases. This CDR3 has 12 amino acids. V shed 3 bases, J shed 3 bases, and the junction held 1 base outside the gene matches. The germline gives CDR1 SQVTM, CDR2 ANQGSEA. CDR3 sequence: CSVEDRYTEAFF. In DNA, the CDR3 is TGCAGCGTTGAGGACAGGTACACTGAAGCTTTCTTT.

The chain links TRBV7-2 to TRBJ2-1, with 9 bases matching TRBD2. Germline-derived CDR1 and CDR2 are SGHTA and FQGNSA. The CDR3 sequence is 15 residues long. V shed 2 bases and J 7 bases; nucleotides not matched to a gene: 6. The CDR3 here is CASSLYSGGANEQFF. The DNA for the CDR3 is TGTGCCAGCAGCTTATATAGCGGGGGAGCTAATGAGCAGTTCTTC. Variable domain in full (rest from reference TRBV7-2 and TRBJ2-1): GAGVSQSPSNKVTEKGKDVELRCDPISGHTALYWYRQSLGQGLEFLIYFQGNSAPDKSGLPSDRFSAERTGGSVSTLTIQRTQQEDSAVYLCASSLYSGGANEQFFGPGTRLTVL.

This CDR3 is CASSLGMAGKPYEQYF. CDR3 coding DNA: TGTGCCAGCAGCTTAGGCATGGCAGGGAAACCCTACGAGCAGTACTTC. The chain uses TRBV13 and TRBJ2-7; tentatively, D is TRBD1 (5 bases). Germline-derived CDR1 and CDR2 are PRHDT and FYEKMQ (reference sequence). The CDR3 is 16 amino acids. V lost 0 bases to trimming and J lost 2 bases, with 14 bases between them.

DNA for the CDR3: TGTGCCAGCAGTTTACTGTCAACAGGGAGTCTAGTCTACGAGCAGTACTTC. It codes for CASSLLSTGSLVYEQYF. The V gene is TRBV27, the J gene TRBJ2-7; possibly TRBD1 for D (6 bases). From germline, CDR1 is MNHEY and CDR2 SMNVEV (reference sequence). The CDR3 runs 17 residues. V dropped 2 bases and J dropped 3 bases, with 20 bases sitting between them.